This T cell receptor beta chain was documented in a study of post-analysis software for immune sequencing data. Findings and caveats of the study: Co-batched samples clustered tightly together by F measure.

As to this clonotype: Antigen specificity is unknown.

TCR beta libraries were prepared from cDNA with unique molecular identifiers. MiXCR, run by TCRdb on the PCR reads, gives a single entry per CDR3 protein. In the table there are 700,000 to 900,000 distinct CDR3 sequences, more than 45% of which are singletons. Sequences were obtained from blood. The TCR originated in a girl aged 10-17 years with multiple sclerosis.

The CDR3 here is CASSFGLVNEQFF. The CDR3 nucleotides read TGTGCCAGCAGCTTTGGACTGGTCAATGAGCAGTTCTTC. The rearrangement links TRBV7-2 to TRBJ2-1; TRBD2 is a possible D gene (5 bases). With 3 bases removed from V and 6 bases from J, the gap between germline ends came to 9 bases. The CDR3 has 13 amino acids. The germline V gene has CDR1 SGHTA and CDR2 FQGNSA.